Listed here are 12 T cell receptor beta chains from one sample, sequenced in a study of radiotherapy plus CTLA-4 blockade in lung cancer. Assay: immunoSEQ multiplex PCR; the TCRdb copy retains only in-frame clones and omits some. Of more than 90,000 clones listed, 85% to 90% are singletons. Specimen: peripheral blood, collected from a patient treated with radiotherapy plus ipilimumab. The receptors derive from a human donor with non-small cell lung cancer that progressed on radiotherapy plus ipilimumab.

The genes are TRBV7-6 and TRBJ2-5; D call uncertain. Trimming stripped 6 bases from V and 5 bases from J, with 13 bases between. Germline V gene data show CDR1 as SGHVS and CDR2 as FNYEAQ. This CDR3 spans 13 amino acids. CDR3 bases: TGTGCCAGCAGTCTACAAGGGTGGGAGACCCAGTACTTC. Translation: CASSLQGWETQYF.

The V call is TRBV12-5, the J call TRBJ2-5; the D gene could be TRBD1 or TRBD2 (6 bases each). The CDR3 contains 13 residues. Germline values: CDR1 LGHNT, CDR2 FRNRAP. Trimming pared 5 bases from V and 7 bases from J, leaving 14 bases between. CDR3 coding DNA: TGTGCTAGTGGTCCCGGGGGCTCAGGGACCCAGTACTTC. It yields the protein CASGPGGSGTQYF.

The rearrangement joins TRBV5-1 to TRBJ2-1, with 9 nucleotides matching TRBD1. V dropped 0 bases and J dropped 10; count of bases not matched to a gene: 11. CDR3 length: 16 residues. The V gene's germline CDR1 is SGHRS and CDR2 YFSETQ. CDR3 amino acids: CASSLASPDRGEEQFF. CDR3 bases: TGCGCCAGCAGCTTGGCAAGCCCGGACAGGGGTGAGGAGCAGTTCTTC.

The table lists this clone with a count of one. The V gene is TRBV7-3, the J gene TRBJ2-3; 8 bases line up with TRBD2. The CDR3 is made up of 16 amino acids. Losses at the gene ends were 3 bases for V and 4 bases for J; bases not matched to a gene: 9. The germline CDR1 and CDR2 sequences are SGHTA and FQGTGA. CDR3: CASSLTDGRASDTQYF. The CDR3 DNA is TGTGCCAGCAGCTTGACCGACGGGAGGGCCTCAGATACGCAGTATTTT.

This clone has more than one count but fewer than ten. The chain links TRBV9 to TRBJ2-5; D not resolved. V was clipped by 2 bases and J by 5 bases, with 19 bases between them. The CDR3 sequence is 16 residues long. CDR1 and CDR2 from the germline V gene are SGDLS and YYNGEE. The CDR3 region has the DNA TGTGCCAGCAGCGTTCTGCCGGAGTCAGCTGTTGAGACCCAGTACTTC. This sequence encodes CASSVLPESAVETQYF.

This chain joins TRBV6-5 and TRBJ2-1; D unresolved. The CDR3 spans 14 residues. Trimming shortened V by 5 bases and J by 1 base, and 9 bases separated the two germline ends. Germline-derived CDR1 and CDR2 are MNHEY and SVGAGI. The CDR3 loop reads CASSELRSYNEQFF. CDR3 in DNA: TGTGCCAGCAGTGAATTGAGGTCCTACAATGAGCAGTTCTTC.

The chain carries TRBV5-4 and TRBJ2-7; no definite D call. The CDR3 runs 11 residues. V was pared by 2 bases and J by 3 bases, with 3 bases between. Germline V gives CDR1 SGHNT, CDR2 YYREEE (reference sequence). This CDR3 reads CASSFSYEQYF. In nucleotides, the CDR3 is TGTGCCAGCAGCTTTAGCTACGAGCAGTACTTC. Full variable domain (rest looked up from reference TRBV5-4 and TRBJ2-7): ETGVTQSPTHLIKTRGQQVTLRCSSQSGHNTVSWYQQALGQGPQFIFQYYREEENGRGNFPPRFSGLQFPNYSSELNVNALELDDSALYLCASSFSYEQYFGPGTRLTVT.

This rearrangement joins TRBV6-1 to TRBJ1-5, with D unresolved. Germline CDR1 is MNHNS and CDR2 is SASEGT. The CDR3 sequence is 16 residues long. V lost 0 bases to trimming and J lost 3 bases, with 12 bases between them. For the CDR3, the DNA is TGTGCCAGCAGTGAAGCCACCCGACGGACCAATCAGCCCCAGCATTTT. Its protein product is CASSEATRRTNQPQHF.

V gene TRBV5-1 combines with J gene TRBJ2-2; the match to TRBD1 covers 8 bases. The germline V gene encodes CDR1 SGHRS and CDR2 YFSETQ. The CDR3 spans 14 residues. The V and J ends lost 0 bases and 5 bases, in that order; junction bases with no gene match: 0. The DNA for the CDR3 is TGCGCCAGCAGCTTGGGACAGGGGACCGGGGAGCTGTTTTTT. Encoded protein: CASSLGQGTGELFF.

The V and J genes are TRBV30 and TRBJ1-3; 7 positions agree with TRBD1. Trimming at V came to 3 bases and at J to 0 bases, leaving 5 bases not matched to a gene. Germline-derived CDR1 and CDR2 are GTSNPN and SVGIG (reference sequence). CDR3 length: 15 residues. Here the CDR3 reads CAWSSGGASGNTIYF. The CDR3 DNA follows: TGTGCCTGGAGCTCAGGGGGGGCCTCTGGAAACACCATATATTTT.

DNA of the CDR3: TGTGCCAGCAGTGTAATACCGGGACTAGCGAATGAGCAGTTCTTC. As protein: CASSVIPGLANEQFF. The chain uses TRBV2 and TRBJ2-1, with TRBD2 matching over 10 bases. The germline CDR1 and CDR2 sequences are SNHLY and FYNNEI. J lost 7 bases, V lost 4 bases, and 7 bases had no gene match. The CDR3 totals 15 residues.

This clone was found once. V usage is TRBV6-5 and J usage is TRBJ2-1; D unclear. V was trimmed by 4 bases and J by 9 bases, leaving 19 bases between them. The CDR3 has 15 amino acids. Germline V lookup: CDR1 MNHEY, CDR2 SVGAGI. For the CDR3, the DNA is TGTGCCAGCAGTTCCGACTCTTCCCCCGGGTTTGAGCAGTTCTTC. Its translation is CASSSDSSPGFEQFF.